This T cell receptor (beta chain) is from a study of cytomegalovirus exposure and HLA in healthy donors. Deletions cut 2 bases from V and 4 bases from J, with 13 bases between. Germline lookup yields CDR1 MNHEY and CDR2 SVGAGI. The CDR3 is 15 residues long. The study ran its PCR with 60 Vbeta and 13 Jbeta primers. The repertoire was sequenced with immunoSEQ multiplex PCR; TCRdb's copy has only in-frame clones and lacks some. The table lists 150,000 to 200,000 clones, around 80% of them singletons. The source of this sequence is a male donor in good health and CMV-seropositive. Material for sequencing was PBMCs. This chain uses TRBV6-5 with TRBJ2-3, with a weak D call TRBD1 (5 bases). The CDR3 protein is CASSYKGNRADTQYF. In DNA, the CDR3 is TGTGCCAGCAGTTACAAGGGGAACCGAGCAGATACGCAGTATTTT.